This T cell receptor beta chain was retrieved from a study of regulatory dendritic cells for organ transplantation (TCRdb year 2017). Concerning the study at large: Sorted naive and memory CD4+ and CD8+ T cells had their TCRbeta repertoires sequenced both before and after allostimulation with either regulatory or mature dendritic cells. Broader findings and caveats from the paper: The repertoires of naive CD4+ and CD8+ T cells were highly diverse, while memory cell repertoires were less diverse, with memory CD8+ cells being the most oligoclonal. In both subjects, allostimulation led to expansion of memory CD8+ clones, although regulatory dendritic cells appeared to cause more limited expansion than mature dendritic cells did. Among the resting subsets, memory CD8+ T cells contained the most alloreactive TCR clonotypes. Sequencing was done in only a couple of subjects, and the authors reported considerable heterogeneity between individuals in the alloreactive memory CD8+ T cell pool.

TCRbeta CDR3 regions were amplified by multiplexed two-step PCR using Vbeta-specific forward primers and Jbeta-specific reverse primers. The TCRbeta libraries were sequenced on an Illumina instrument via the immunoSEQ service. The authors' pipeline ran thus. IMGT annotation was used to assign V, D and J genes, and synthetic CDR3 analogues were used to correct counts for multiplex PCR bias. The immunoSEQ Analyzer calculated repertoire clonality as one minus the normalized Shannon entropy. Clonal expansion was defined using Fisher's exact test with Benjamini-Hochberg false discovery rate control and a two-tailed threshold of P<0.01. In TCRdb, the immuneACCESS table is reduced to in-frame sequences with V and J assigned. These tables do not hold every clone; where another copy was compared, an unresolved V gene accounts for under half, and the others remain unexplained. V, J and clone size reflect that table, while D and trimming were determined from the DNA. In all, the sample holds under 50,000 clones, and 75% to 95% of those were seen once. The ten biggest clones cover approximately 0.11% of the sample.

Notes on this clone: Its antigen is unknown. Base qualities are not provided; no much larger clone lies one nucleotide away.

CDR1 and CDR2 (LNHNV, YYDKDF) derive from the germline V gene (reference sequence). Clipping removes 3 bases from V and 0 bases from J, with 10 as the unmatched junction base count. The CDR3 starts with the cysteine, ends with the phenylalanine, and has 18 residues. Only the CDR3 portion is preserved as DNA: 54 bases, with reading frame beginning at the first base. Naive T cells were sorted as CD45RA+ and memory T cells as CD45RO+ CD4+ or CD8+ cells by FACS. T cells for TCR sequencing came from a couple of healthy control subjects. Unstimulated sorted T cell subsets were used as baseline controls for the mixed lymphocyte reactions. The Qiagen DNeasy Blood & Tissue Kit was used to extract genomic DNA.

The sequence was obtained from a human donor in good health. The rearrangement combines TRBV15 with TRBJ1-1, with 10 bases matching TRBD1. Material for sequencing was naive CD8+ T cells from blood. This sample's cell subset or site label indicates: CD45RA+ naive T cells. The DNA sequence reads TGTGCCACCAGCAGTTCCCCCCGGGACAGGGGTATGAACACTGAAGCTTTCTTT. This encodes CATSSSPRDRGMNTEAFF.